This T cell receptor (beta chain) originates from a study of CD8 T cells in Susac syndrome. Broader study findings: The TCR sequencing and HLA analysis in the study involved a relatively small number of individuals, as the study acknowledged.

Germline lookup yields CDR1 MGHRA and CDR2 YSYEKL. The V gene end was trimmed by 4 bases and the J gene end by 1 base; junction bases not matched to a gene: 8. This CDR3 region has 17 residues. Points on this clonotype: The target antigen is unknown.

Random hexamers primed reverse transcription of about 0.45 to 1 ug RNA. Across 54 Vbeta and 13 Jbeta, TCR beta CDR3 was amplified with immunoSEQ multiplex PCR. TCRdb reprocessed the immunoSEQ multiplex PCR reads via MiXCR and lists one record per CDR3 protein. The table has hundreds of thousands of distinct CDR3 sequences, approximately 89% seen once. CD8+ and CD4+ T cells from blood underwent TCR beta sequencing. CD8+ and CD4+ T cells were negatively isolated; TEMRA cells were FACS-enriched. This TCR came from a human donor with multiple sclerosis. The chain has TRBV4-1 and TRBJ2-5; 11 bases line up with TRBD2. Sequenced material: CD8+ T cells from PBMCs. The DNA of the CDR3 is TGCGCCAGCAGCCGCCTAACTAGCGGGGGACTCCAAGAGACCCAGTACTTC. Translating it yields CASSRLTSGGLQETQYF.